What follows are 16 T cell receptor beta chains derived from one specimen sequenced in a study of regulatory and conventional T cells in RAG deficiency. Regulatory T cells were sorted from blood as CD4+ CD25-high CD127-low cells. The protocol was immunoSEQ multiplex PCR, while the TCRdb copy is restricted to in-frame clones and leaves out a portion. The sample holds under 25,000 clones, approximately 88% seen once. These same data were also listed under a study on regulatory T cells. That paper states: Primers: 52 TRBV forward and 13 TRBJ reverse.

Sequencing was done on a sample of Tregs sorted from blood. These receptors all come from a human donor in good health.

Comment on this clone: The junction does not match germline at one end; this may be a read error. CDR3 nucleotide sequence: TGTGCCAGCAGGGAAGCCGGGACAGGCTCCTACGAGCAGTACTTC. Translated, it gives CASREAGTGSYEQYF. The chain combines TRBV6-1 with TRBJ2-7; 8 bases fit TRBD1. The germline V gene has CDR1 MNHNS and CDR2 SASEGT. The CDR3 totals 15 residues.

In this sample, this clone turned up once. V is TRBV2 and J is TRBJ2-5; no reliable D call. CDR1 SNHLY and CDR2 FYNNEI come from the germline V gene. CDR3 length equals 11 residues. V was cut by 4 bases and J by 3 bases, with 3 bases left in between. DNA of the CDR3: TGTGCCAGCAGTGCCGAAGAGACCCAGTACTTC. It codes for CASSAEETQYF.

This chain joins TRBV6-1 and TRBJ2-1, with D tentatively TRBD1 (6 bases). The CDR3 sequence is 15 residues long. In germline, CDR1 is MNHNS, CDR2 SASEGT. Trimming took 4 bases from V and 0 from J, leaving 10 bases between them. CDR3 sequence: CASSATGNSYNEQFF. CDR3 in DNA: TGTGCCAGCAGTGCGACAGGTAACTCCTACAATGAGCAGTTCTTC.

Here the CDR3 DNA reads TGTGCCAGCTCGTTCCGAGGGGGGGACGGAGAGCAGTACTTC. It codes for CASSFRGGDGEQYF. The V and J genes are TRBV6-5 and TRBJ2-7; the D gene is possibly TRBD2 (7 bases). Germline values: CDR1 MNHEY, CDR2 SVGAGI. The CDR3 extends over 14 amino acids. The germline V and J ends were trimmed by 8 bases and 7 bases, with 21 bases remaining between them.

CDR3 coding DNA: TGTGCCAGCAGCCAAGGGGAGAACACTGAAGCTTTCTTT. Protein sequence: CASSQGENTEAFF. V usage is TRBV4-2 and J usage is TRBJ1-1; D gene uncertain. CDR3 length: 13 residues. CDR1 and CDR2 (germline): LGHNA, YNFKEQ. Trimming took 1 base from V and 1 from J, leaving 4 bases between them.

V and J are TRBV28 and TRBJ1-1, with a weak D call TRBD1 (6 bases). The V gene's germline CDR1 is MDHEN and CDR2 SYDVKM. Trimming cost V 3 bases and J 0 bases, with 8 bases left between them. There are 14 residues in the CDR3. CDR3 nucleotide sequence: TGTGCCAGCAGTTTGGGGGCACTGAACACTGAAGCTTTCTTT. Translating it yields CASSLGALNTEAFF.

The V call is TRBV27, the J call TRBJ2-1; D gene ambiguous. The length of the CDR3 is 16 residues. Trimming left V 5 bases short and J 7 bases short, with 21 bases between. In germline, CDR1 is MNHEY, CDR2 SMNVEV (reference sequence). Here the CDR3 DNA reads TGTGCCAGCAGTCCTCCTTATCCGGAAGTTATGAATGAGCAGTTCTTC. Translation gives CASSPPYPEVMNEQFF.

The chain is built from TRBV7-2 and TRBJ1-1; 9 bases line up with TRBD1. The junction had 4 bases not matched to a gene; V was cut back by 1 base and J by 1 base. The CDR3 totals 16 residues. Per germline, CDR1 SGHTA and CDR2 FQGNSA. The CDR3 DNA sequence: TGTGCCAGCAGCTTAGTGGGACAGGGAAGGAACACTGAAGCTTTCTTT. Protein sequence: CASSLVGQGRNTEAFF.

This clone was observed a few times. This chain joins TRBV28 and TRBJ2-1, with 9 bases aligning to TRBD2. CDR1 is MDHEN, CDR2 SYDVKM, per germline. The CDR3 loop spans 15 amino acids. J was trimmed by 5 bases and V by 5 bases; bases with no gene match: 7. CDR3 nucleotides: TGTGCCAGCAGTCCCGGACTAGCGCTTAACAATGAGCAGTTCTTC. Its protein is CASSPGLALNNEQFF.

The chain recombines TRBV6-5 with TRBJ2-7; no definite D call. This CDR3 region has 14 residues. Trimming removed 5 bases at V and 4 bases at J, with 15 bases between. Germline V gene sequence: CDR1 MNHEY, CDR2 SVGAGI. The CDR3 bases are TGTGCCAGCAGTACGGAGTCCGTGGGGTACGAGCAGTACTTC. It translates to CASSTESVGYEQYF.

This clone has only a few counts. The rearrangement joins TRBV5-1 to TRBJ1-1; maybe TRBD1 (6 bases). Looked up from germline, CDR1 is SGHRS and CDR2 is YFSETQ. V gave up 4 bases and J gave up 5 bases, with 18 bases separating them. This CDR3 is 15 amino acids long. The CDR3 sequence is CASSQLGRGVTEAFF. In nucleotides, the CDR3 is TGCGCCAGCAGCCAACTAGGGAGGGGGGTTACTGAAGCTTTCTTT.

This clone was seen once. V and J are TRBV7-3 and TRBJ2-2; unclear D gene. Trimming took off 1 base at V and 0 bases at J, with 3 bases between the two ends. CDR1 and CDR2 (germline): SGHTA, FQGTGA. The CDR3 contains 14 residues. The CDR3 DNA reads TGTGCCAGCAGCTTAAGTCCGAACACCGGGGAGCTGTTTTTT. As protein: CASSLSPNTGELFF. Variable domain in full (rest from reference TRBV7-3 and TRBJ2-2): GAGVSQTPSNKVTEKGKYVELRCDPISGHTALYWYRQSLGQGPEFLIYFQGTGAADDSGLPNDRFFAVRPEGSVSTLKIQRTERGDSAVYLCASSLSPNTGELFFGEGSRLTVL.

This chain connects TRBV6-5 to TRBJ1-3; D possibly corresponds to TRBD1 (5 bases). The CDR3 sequence is 15 residues long. Germline V gene data show CDR1 as MNHEY and CDR2 as SVGAGI. Trimming took off 5 bases at V and 7 bases at J, with 18 bases between the two ends. The CDR3: CASSIEQDPGNTIYF. For the CDR3, the DNA is TGTGCCAGCAGTATTGAACAGGACCCGGGGAACACCATATATTTT.

This clone showed up just once. The chain links TRBV29-1 to TRBJ2-7; D remains unclear. This CDR3 contains 12 residues. In germline, CDR1 is SQVTM, CDR2 ANQGSEA. The V and J ends lost 4 bases and 2 bases respectively, with 9 bases between them. The CDR3, as DNA: TGCAGCGTTGTTCGTCCCCCCTACGAGCAGTACTTC. This sequence encodes CSVVRPPYEQYF.

The chain links TRBV9 to TRBJ1-1; 9 nucleotides match TRBD1. Germline CDR1 and CDR2: SGDLS and YYNGEE. The V gene end was trimmed by 2 bases and the J gene end by 1 base; junction bases not matched to a gene: 0. The CDR3 covers 14 residues. The CDR3 loop is CASSVGQGNTEAFF. DNA for the CDR3: TGTGCCAGCAGCGTGGGACAGGGGAACACTGAAGCTTTCTTT.

The rearrangement uses TRBV19 and TRBJ2-3; the D is unclear. V lost 7 bases, J lost 2 bases, and 7 bases lay in between. This CDR3 contains 12 residues. CDR1 LNHDA and CDR2 SQIVND come from the germline V gene (reference sequence). CDR3 bases: TGTGCCAGTACCTCGGTCACAGATACGCAGTATTTT. This gives the protein CASTSVTDTQYF.